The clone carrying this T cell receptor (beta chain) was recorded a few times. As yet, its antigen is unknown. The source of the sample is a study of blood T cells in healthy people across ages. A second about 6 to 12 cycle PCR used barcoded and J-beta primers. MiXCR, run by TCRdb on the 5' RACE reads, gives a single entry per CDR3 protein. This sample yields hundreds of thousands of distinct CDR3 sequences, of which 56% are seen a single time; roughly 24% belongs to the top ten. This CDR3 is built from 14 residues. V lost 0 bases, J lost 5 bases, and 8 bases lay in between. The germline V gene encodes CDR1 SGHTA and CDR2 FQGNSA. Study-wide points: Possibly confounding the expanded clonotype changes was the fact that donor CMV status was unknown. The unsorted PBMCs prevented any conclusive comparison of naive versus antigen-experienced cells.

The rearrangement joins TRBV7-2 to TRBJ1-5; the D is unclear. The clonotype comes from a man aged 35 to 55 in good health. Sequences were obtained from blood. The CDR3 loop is CASSLALGYQPQHF. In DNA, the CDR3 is TGTGCCAGCAGCTTAGCGCTTGGGTATCAGCCCCAGCATTTT.